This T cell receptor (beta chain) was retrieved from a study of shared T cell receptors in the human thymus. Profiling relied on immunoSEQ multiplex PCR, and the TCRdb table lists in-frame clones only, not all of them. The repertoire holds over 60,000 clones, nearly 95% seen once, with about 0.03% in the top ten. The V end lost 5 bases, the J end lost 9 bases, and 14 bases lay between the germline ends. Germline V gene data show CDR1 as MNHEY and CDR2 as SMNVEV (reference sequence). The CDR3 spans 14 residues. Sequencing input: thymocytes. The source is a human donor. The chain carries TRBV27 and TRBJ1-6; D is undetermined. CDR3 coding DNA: TGTGCCAGCAGTCTCACTTCTCTTCGTTCACCCCTCCACTTT. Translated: CASSLTSLRSPLHF.